This T cell receptor beta chain was sequenced for a study of Ad26.COV2.S vaccination and SARS-CoV-2 variants. The wider study: The COV1001 Ad26.COV2.S trial arm included the donor. Regarding the study as a whole: Spike-specific responses of CD8+ and CD4+ T cells were reported to display substantial breadth after vaccination.

TCRdb keeps only in-frame clones here, not all; method: immunoSEQ multiplex PCR. The sample has about 480,000 clones, roughly 89% seen once. Treatment denoted: over 15 received Ad26.COV2.S at low or high dose, single or two shots; about five received placebo; per-sample allocation not given. The samples were gathered on day 63 after the first injection of vaccine or placebo. With respect to this clone: Its specificity is not known.

CDR1 is SEHNR, CDR2 FQNEAQ, per germline (reference sequence). V was pared by 6 bases and J by 3 bases, with 15 bases between. The CDR3 contains 14 residues. The V gene is TRBV7-9, the J gene TRBJ2-7; the D is unclear. The material sequenced was peripheral blood, taken in a trial of Ad26.COV2.S vaccine versus placebo. The sequence was collected from a person between 18 and 65 years old who received the Ad26.COV2.S COVID-19 vaccine or a placebo. The DNA for the CDR3 is TGTGCCAGCAGTCCCGGCCTAGACCTCTACGAGCAGTACTTC. Protein sequence: CASSPGLDLYEQYF.